This TCR beta chain was documented in a study of multiple sclerosis patients with progressive multifocal leukoencephalopathy. Libraries were prepared by immunoSEQ multiplex PCR; TCRdb keeps only in-frame clonotypes and omits some of them. The sample holds 25,000 to 30,000 clones, about nine tenths seen once. The length of the CDR3 is 14 residues. Per germline, CDR1 SQVTM and CDR2 ANQGSEA. Between the trimmed V and J ends, which lost 6 bases and 3 bases, there was a span of 17 bases. Indicated time point: about six months of natalizumab therapy. This sequence was found in a human donor with multiple sclerosis. Sequenced here: PBMCs, sampled from a patient treated with natalizumab. The genes are TRBV29-1 and TRBJ1-2; D is undetermined. This chain's CDR3 is CSVNGDLSDYGYTF. CDR3 coding DNA: TGCAGCGTAAACGGGGATTTGAGTGACTATGGCTACACCTTC.